Reported below is one T cell receptor (beta chain). The sample comes from a study of blood T cell repertoires in COVID-19. The assay was immunoSEQ multiplex PCR, and TCRdb's table has in-frame clones only and misses some. The sample carries hundreds of thousands of clones, about nine tenths recorded once. Trimming cost V 4 bases and J 7 bases, with 16 bases left between them. The V gene's germline CDR1 is KGHSH and CDR2 LQKENI. CDR3 length equals 15 residues. Sequencing used PBMCs or T cells enriched from blood (not recorded which). The clonotype originates from a woman in her 30s with acute COVID-19. The chain has TRBV18 and TRBJ1-4, with D tentatively TRBD1 (6 bases). The CDR3 protein is CASSQEQGRSEKLFF. The CDR3, as DNA: TGTGCCAGCTCACAGGAGCAGGGGAGAAGTGAAAAACTGTTTTTT.